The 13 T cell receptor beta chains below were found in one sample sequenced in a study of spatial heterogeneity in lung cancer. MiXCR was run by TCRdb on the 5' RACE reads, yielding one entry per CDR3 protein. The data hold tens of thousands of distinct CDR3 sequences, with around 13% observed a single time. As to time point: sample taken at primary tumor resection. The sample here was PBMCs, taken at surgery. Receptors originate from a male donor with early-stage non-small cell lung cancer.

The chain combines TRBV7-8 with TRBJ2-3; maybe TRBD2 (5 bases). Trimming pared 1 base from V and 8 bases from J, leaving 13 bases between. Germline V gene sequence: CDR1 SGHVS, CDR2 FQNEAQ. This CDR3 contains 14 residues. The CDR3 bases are TGTGCCAGCAGCTTAGGCACGGAGGTCGGTACGCAGTATTTT. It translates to CASSLGTEVGTQYF.

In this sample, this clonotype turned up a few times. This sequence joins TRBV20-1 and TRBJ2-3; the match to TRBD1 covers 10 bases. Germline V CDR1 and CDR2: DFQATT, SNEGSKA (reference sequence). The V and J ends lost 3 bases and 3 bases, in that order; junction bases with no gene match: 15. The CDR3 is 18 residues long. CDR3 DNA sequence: TGCAGTGCTAGGGAAATCATCGGGACAGGGGAAGGAACAGATACGCAGTATTTT. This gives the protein CSAREIIGTGEGTDTQYF.

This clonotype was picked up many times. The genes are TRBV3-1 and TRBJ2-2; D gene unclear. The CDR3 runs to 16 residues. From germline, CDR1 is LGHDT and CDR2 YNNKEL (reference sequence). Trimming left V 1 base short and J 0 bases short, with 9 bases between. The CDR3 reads CASSQGFAANTGELFF. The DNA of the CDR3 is TGTGCCAGCAGCCAAGGGTTTGCAGCGAACACCGGGGAGCTGTTTTTT.

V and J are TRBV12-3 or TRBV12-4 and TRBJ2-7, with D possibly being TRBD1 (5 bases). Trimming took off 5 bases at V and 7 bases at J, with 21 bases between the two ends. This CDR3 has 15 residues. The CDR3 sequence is CASSLRSAGYPEQYF. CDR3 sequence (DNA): TGTGCCAGCAGTCTCCGAAGTGCAGGGTACCCTGAGCAGTACTTC.

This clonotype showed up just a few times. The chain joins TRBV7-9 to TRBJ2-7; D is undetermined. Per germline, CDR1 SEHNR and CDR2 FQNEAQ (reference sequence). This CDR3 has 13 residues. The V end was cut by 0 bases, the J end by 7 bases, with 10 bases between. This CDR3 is CASSLAGFEEQYF. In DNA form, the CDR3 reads TGTGCCAGCAGCTTAGCAGGGTTTGAGGAGCAGTACTTC. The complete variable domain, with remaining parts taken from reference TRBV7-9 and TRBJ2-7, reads DTGVSQNPRHKITKRGQNVTFRCDPISEHNRLYWYRQTLGQGPEFLTYFQNEAQLEKSRLLSDRFSAERPKGSFSTLEIQRTEQGDSAMYLCASSLAGFEEQYFGPGTRLTVT.

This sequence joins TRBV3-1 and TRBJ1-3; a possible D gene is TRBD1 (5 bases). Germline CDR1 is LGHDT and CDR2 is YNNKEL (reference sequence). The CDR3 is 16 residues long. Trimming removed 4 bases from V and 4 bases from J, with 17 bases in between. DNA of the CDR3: TGTGCCAGCAGCCGAAGCACGGGGCTATCCGGAAACACCATATATTTT. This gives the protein CASSRSTGLSGNTIYF. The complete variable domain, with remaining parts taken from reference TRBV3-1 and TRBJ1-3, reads DTAVSQTPKYLVTQMGNDKSIKCEQNLGHDTMYWYKQDSKKFLKIMFSYNNKELIINETVPNRFSPKSPDKAHLNLHINSLELGDSAVYFCASSRSTGLSGNTIYFGEGSWLTVV.

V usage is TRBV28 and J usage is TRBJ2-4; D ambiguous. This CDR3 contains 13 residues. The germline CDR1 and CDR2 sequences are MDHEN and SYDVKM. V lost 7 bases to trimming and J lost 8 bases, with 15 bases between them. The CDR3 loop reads CASKESTRDIQYF. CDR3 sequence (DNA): TGTGCCAGCAAAGAGTCGACGAGAGACATTCAGTACTTC.

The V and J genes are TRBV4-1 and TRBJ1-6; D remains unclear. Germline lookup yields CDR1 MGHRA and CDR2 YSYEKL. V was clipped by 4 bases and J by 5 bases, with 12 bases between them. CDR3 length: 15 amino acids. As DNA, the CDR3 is TGCGCCAGCAGCCGATATTTTTCGAATAATTCACCCCTCCACTTT. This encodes CASSRYFSNNSPLHF.

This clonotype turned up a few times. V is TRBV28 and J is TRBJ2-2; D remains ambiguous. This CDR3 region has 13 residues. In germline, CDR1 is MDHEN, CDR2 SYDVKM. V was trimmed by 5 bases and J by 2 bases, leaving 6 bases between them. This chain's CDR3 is CASSPLNTGELFF. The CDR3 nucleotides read TGTGCCAGCAGTCCCTTAAACACCGGGGAGCTGTTTTTT.

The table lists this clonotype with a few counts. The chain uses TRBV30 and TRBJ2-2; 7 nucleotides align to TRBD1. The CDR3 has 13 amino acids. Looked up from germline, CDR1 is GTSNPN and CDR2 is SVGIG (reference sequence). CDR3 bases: TGTGCAGGAGACAGGGATAACACCGGGGAGCTGTTTTTT. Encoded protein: CAGDRDNTGELFF.

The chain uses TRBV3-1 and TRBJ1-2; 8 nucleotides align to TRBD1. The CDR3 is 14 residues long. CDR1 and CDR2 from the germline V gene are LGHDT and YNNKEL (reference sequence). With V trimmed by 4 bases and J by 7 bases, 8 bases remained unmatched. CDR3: CASSRGQGRAGYTF. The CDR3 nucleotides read TGTGCCAGCAGCCGCGGACAGGGAAGGGCTGGCTACACCTTC.

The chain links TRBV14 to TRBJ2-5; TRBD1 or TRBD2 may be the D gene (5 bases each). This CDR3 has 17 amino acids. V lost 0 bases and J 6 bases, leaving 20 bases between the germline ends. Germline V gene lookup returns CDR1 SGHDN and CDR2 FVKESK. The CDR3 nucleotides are TGTGCCAGCAGCCAAGATAAAGGCGCTCTCCGGGGCCAGACCCAGTACTTC. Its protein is CASSQDKGALRGQTQYF.

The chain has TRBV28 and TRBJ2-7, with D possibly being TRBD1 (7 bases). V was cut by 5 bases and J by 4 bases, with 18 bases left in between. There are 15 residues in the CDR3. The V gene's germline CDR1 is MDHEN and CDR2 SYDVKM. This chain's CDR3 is CASSRQGGPGYEQYF. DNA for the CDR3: TGTGCCAGCAGTCGCCAGGGGGGACCGGGGTACGAGCAGTACTTC.